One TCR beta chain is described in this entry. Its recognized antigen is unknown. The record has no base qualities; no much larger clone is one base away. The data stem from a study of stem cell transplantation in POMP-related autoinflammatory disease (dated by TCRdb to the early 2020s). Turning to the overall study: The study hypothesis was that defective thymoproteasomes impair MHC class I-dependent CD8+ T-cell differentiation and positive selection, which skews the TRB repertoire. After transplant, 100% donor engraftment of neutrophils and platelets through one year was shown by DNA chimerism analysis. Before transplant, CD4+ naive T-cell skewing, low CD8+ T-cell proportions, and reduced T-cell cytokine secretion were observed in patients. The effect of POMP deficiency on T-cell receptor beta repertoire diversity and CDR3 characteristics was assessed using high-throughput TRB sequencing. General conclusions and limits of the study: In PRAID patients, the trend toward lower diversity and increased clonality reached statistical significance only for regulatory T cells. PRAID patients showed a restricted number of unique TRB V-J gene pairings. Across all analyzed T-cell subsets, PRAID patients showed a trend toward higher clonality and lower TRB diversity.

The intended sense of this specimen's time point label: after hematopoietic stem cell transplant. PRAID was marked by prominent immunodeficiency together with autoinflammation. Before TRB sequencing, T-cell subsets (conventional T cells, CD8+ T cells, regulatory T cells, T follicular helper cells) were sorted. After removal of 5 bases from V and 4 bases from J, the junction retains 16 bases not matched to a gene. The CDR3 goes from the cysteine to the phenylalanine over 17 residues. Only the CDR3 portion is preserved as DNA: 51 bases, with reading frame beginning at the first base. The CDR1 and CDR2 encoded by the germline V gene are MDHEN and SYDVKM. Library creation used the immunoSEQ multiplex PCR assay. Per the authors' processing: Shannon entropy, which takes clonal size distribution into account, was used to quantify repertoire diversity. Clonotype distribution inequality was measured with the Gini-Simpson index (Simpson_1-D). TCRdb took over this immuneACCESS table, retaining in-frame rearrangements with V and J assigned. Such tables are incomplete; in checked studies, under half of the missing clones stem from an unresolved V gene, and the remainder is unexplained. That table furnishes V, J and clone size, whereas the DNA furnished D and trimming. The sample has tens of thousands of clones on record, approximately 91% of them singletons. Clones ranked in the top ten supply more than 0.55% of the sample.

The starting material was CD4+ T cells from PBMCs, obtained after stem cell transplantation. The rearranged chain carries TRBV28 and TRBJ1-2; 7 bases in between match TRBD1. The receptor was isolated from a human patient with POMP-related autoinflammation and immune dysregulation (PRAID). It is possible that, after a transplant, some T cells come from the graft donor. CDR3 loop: CASSRGDSLFPSYGYTF. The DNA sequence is TGTGCCAGCAGTAGAGGGGACAGCCTATTTCCCTCCTATGGCTACACCTTC.